One sample yielded the 8 T cell receptor beta chains listed below, sequenced in a study of blood T cell repertoires in COVID-19. Profiling relied on immunoSEQ multiplex PCR, and the TCRdb table lists in-frame clones only, not all of them. The sample lists some 140,000 clones, roughly 84% occurring once. Sequenced input: PBMCs or T cells enriched from blood (not recorded which). The receptors originated from a man between 35 and 55 years old with acute COVID-19.

This sequence joins TRBV7-2 and TRBJ2-7; 8 bases map to TRBD2. Germline-derived CDR1 and CDR2 are SGHTA and FQGNSA. V lost 4 bases to trimming and J lost 7 bases; unmatched junction nucleotides: 12. CDR3 length equals 15 residues. The CDR3 protein is CASSSPSGLRLEQYF. The CDR3, as DNA: TGTGCCAGCAGCTCTCCTAGCGGGCTCCGCTTAGAGCAGTACTTC.

This clone was recorded only once. The V gene is TRBV11-2, the J gene TRBJ1-5; unclear D gene. CDR1 SGHAT and CDR2 FQNNGV come from the germline V gene. The V end lost 1 base, the J end lost 6 bases, and 10 bases lay between the germline ends. This CDR3 comprises 14 residues. For the CDR3, the DNA is TGTGCCAGCAGCTTAGGGCCGCTGATTCAGCCCCAGCATTTT. This translates into CASSLGPLIQPQHF.

J is TRBJ2-2 and V is TRBV28, with 7 bases identical to TRBD1. V was pared by 5 bases and J by 0 bases, with 6 bases of the junction left unmatched. CDR1 and CDR2 from the germline V gene are MDHEN and SYDVKM. The CDR3 extends over 16 amino acids. CDR3: CASSTLDRSNTGELFF. For the CDR3, the DNA is TGTGCCAGCAGTACCCTGGACAGGTCGAACACCGGGGAGCTGTTTTTT.

This clone was detected a few times. The chain recombines TRBV7-2 with TRBJ1-4; 9 bases are a match to TRBD1. The CDR3 spans 15 residues. J was trimmed by 5 bases and V by 5 bases; bases with no gene match: 6. The germline V gene has CDR1 SGHTA and CDR2 FQGNSA. The CDR3 coding sequence is TGTGCCAGCAGCATAACAGGGGGCACAAATGAAAAACTGTTTTTT. It encodes CASSITGGTNEKLFF.

This chain links TRBV30 with TRBJ2-1; D unresolved. The CDR3 has 15 residues. Trimming removed 3 bases from V and 1 base from J, with 13 bases in between. Germline CDR1 is GTSNPN and CDR2 is SVGIG (reference sequence). CDR3 DNA sequence: TGTGCCTGGAGCGTCGACTCTGGGTCCTACAATGAGCAGTTCTTC. This translates into CAWSVDSGSYNEQFF.

This chain links TRBV9 with TRBJ2-3; D is uncertain. Between the trimmed V and J ends, which lost 3 bases and 0 bases, there was a span of 14 bases. There are 16 residues in the CDR3. Germline values: CDR1 SGDLS, CDR2 YYNGEE. The CDR3: CASSALPAPSTDTQYF. CDR3 DNA: TGTGCCAGCAGCGCCCTCCCAGCGCCTAGCACAGATACGCAGTATTTT.

The rearrangement joins TRBV7-9 to TRBJ2-2; D ambiguous. This CDR3 region has 15 residues. Between the trimmed V and J ends, which lost 5 bases and 2 bases, there was a span of 12 bases. Germline loops: CDR1 SEHNR, CDR2 FQNEAQ (reference sequence). CDR3 sequence: CASSLTLLNTGELFF. CDR3 sequence (DNA): TGTGCCAGCAGCCTAACGCTCTTAAACACCGGGGAGCTGTTTTTT.

The CDR3 loop is CASSYSGFGTGDRQPQHF. The CDR3 DNA follows: TGTGCCAGCAGTTACTCAGGTTTCGGGACAGGGGATAGACAGCCCCAGCATTTT. The genes are TRBV6-2 or TRBV6-3 and TRBJ1-5; 10 nucleotides line up with TRBD1. The CDR3 runs to 18 residues. The junction had 12 bases not matched to a gene; V was cut back by 0 bases and J by 7 bases. Germline values: CDR1 MNHEY, CDR2 SVGEGT.